The 24 T cell receptor beta chains below all came from one sample that was sequenced in a study of identical twins. TCRdb re-called the 5' RACE reads through MiXCR, storing one row per CDR3 protein. Seen here are a few hundred thousand distinct CDR3 sequences, about 8.3% observed once, and the top ten hold less than 4%. This sample also appeared in a second study, on yellow fever vaccine responses in identical twins.

Sequences were obtained from CD8+ T cells sorted from blood. The source of these receptors is a woman between 18 and 29 years old in good health.

This clonotype was found many times. The chain carries TRBV7-9 and TRBJ2-1; D is unresolved. Germline V gene sequence: CDR1 SEHNR, CDR2 FQNEAQ (reference sequence). The V gene lost 10 bases and the J gene lost 0 bases, with 13 bases spanning the gap. The CDR3 spans 14 residues. DNA of the CDR3: TGTGCCATCCACGGGTCGAGCTCCTACAATGAGCAGTTCTTC. This codes for CAIHGSSSYNEQFF.

This clonotype was detected a few times. The chain has TRBV15 and TRBJ2-4, with D perhaps assigned TRBD1 or TRBD2 (6 bases each). Germline CDR1 and CDR2: LNHNV and YYDKDF (reference sequence). The CDR3 is 16 amino acids. V shed 2 bases and J shed 4 bases, with 15 bases lying between them. The CDR3 loop reads CATSRPEGGGKNIQYF. CDR3 coding DNA: TGTGCCACCAGCAGACCAGAGGGGGGCGGGAAAAACATTCAGTACTTC. The variable domain in full, completed from reference TRBV15 and TRBJ2-4, reads DAMVIQNPRYQVTQFGKPVTLSCSQTLNHNVMYWYQQKSSQAPKLLFHYYDKDFNNEADTPDNFQSRRPNTSFCFLDIRSPGLGDTAMYLCATSRPEGGGKNIQYFGAGTRLSVL.

About this clonotype: The junction departs from germline at one end; a sequencing error may be responsible. The chain carries TRBV6-5 and TRBJ2-5; TRBD1 or TRBD2 may be the D gene (6 bases each). Germline values: CDR1 MNHEY, CDR2 SVGAGI. CDR3 length: 16 amino acids. CDR3 nucleotide sequence: TGTGCCAGCAGTTACGGAGGGACACTTCGCGGGGAGACCCGGTACTTC. Its protein product is CASSYGGTLRGETRYF.

This clonotype was detected ten times or more. The chain has TRBV13 and TRBJ2-5; D is unclear. Germline assignment: CDR1 PRHDT and CDR2 FYEKMQ (reference sequence). CDR3 length: 15 amino acids. Trimming left V 2 bases short and J 4 bases short, with 14 bases between. In DNA form, the CDR3 reads TGTGCCAGCAGCTTATTTGCGGCGCCAGGAGAGACCCAGTACTTC. Translated: CASSLFAAPGETQYF.

This clonotype was counted at least ten times. This sequence joins TRBV4-2 and TRBJ2-6; D not resolved. Germline values: CDR1 LGHNA, CDR2 YNFKEQ. The CDR3 totals 16 residues. V shed 3 bases and J shed 0 bases, with 9 bases lying between them. The CDR3 spells CASSHETGSGANVLTF. In DNA, the CDR3 is TGTGCCAGCAGCCATGAGACTGGCTCTGGGGCCAACGTCCTGACTTTC.

This clonotype was recorded a few times. This rearrangement joins TRBV7-9 to TRBJ2-4; D ambiguous. Trimming left V 11 bases short and J 15 bases short, with 17 bases between. This CDR3 has 10 amino acids. The V gene's germline CDR1 is SEHNR and CDR2 FQNEAQ (reference sequence). The CDR3 bases are TGTGCCCTGGAGCTGGAGTATTTGTACTTC. The encoded protein is CALELEYLYF.

This clonotype was recorded at least ten times. This chain joins TRBV27 and TRBJ2-1; D is undetermined. The CDR3 has 15 amino acids. Germline assignment: CDR1 MNHEY and CDR2 SMNVEV (reference sequence). Trimming took off 5 bases at V and 9 bases at J, with 20 bases between the two ends. The CDR3 region has the DNA TGTGCCAGCAGTCTGGCTCTATCGGGTAGTGGTGAGCAGTTCTTC. Its protein is CASSLALSGSGEQFF.

The V and J genes are TRBV6-2 or TRBV6-3 and TRBJ2-1, with unresolved D. The CDR3 has 13 amino acids. Between the trimmed V and J ends, which lost 7 bases and 9 bases, there was a span of 16 bases. Germline CDR1 is MNHEY and CDR2 is SVGEGT. The CDR3 nucleotides are TGTGCCAGCATTCTCATAGAGTCGGGTGAGCAGTTCTTC. It yields the protein CASILIESGEQFF.

This clonotype has only a few counts. The chain carries TRBV7-9 and TRBJ2-3; D remains ambiguous. This CDR3 has 13 residues. The germline V and J ends were trimmed by 5 bases and 5 bases, with 11 bases remaining between them. Germline values: CDR1 SEHNR, CDR2 FQNEAQ (reference sequence). As DNA, the CDR3 is TGTGCCAGCAGCCCAAGGTCCGGAGATACGCAGTATTTT. This codes for CASSPRSGDTQYF.

The chain employs TRBV4-2 and TRBJ2-5, with D perhaps being TRBD1 or TRBD2 (6 bases each). V lost 0 bases, J lost 4 bases, and 12 bases lay in between. The CDR3 sequence is 15 residues long. Germline V gives CDR1 LGHNA, CDR2 YNFKEQ. CDR3 sequence: CASSQEIGGGETQYF. DNA for the CDR3: TGTGCCAGCAGCCAAGAGATCGGGGGCGGAGAGACCCAGTACTTC.

This clonotype was seen only a few times. The rearrangement joins TRBV4-2 to TRBJ2-1, with 10 bases aligning to TRBD1. V trimming: 0 bases; J trimming: 3 bases; junction bases outside the gene matches: 2. The CDR3 totals 16 residues. CDR1 is LGHNA and CDR2 is YNFKEQ in the germline V gene. The CDR3 reads CASSQEWTGGYNEQFF. The CDR3 DNA reads TGTGCCAGCAGCCAAGAATGGACAGGGGGCTACAATGAGCAGTTCTTC.

This clonotype was counted ten times or more. The chain couples TRBV10-2 to TRBJ2-3; TRBD1 matches at 7 bases. The CDR3 has 13 amino acids. Germline values: CDR1 WSHSY, CDR2 SAAADI. The V segment lost 2 bases and the J segment 6 bases; nucleotides outside the gene matches: 2. CDR3 region: CASSEEGADTQYF. The CDR3 DNA is TGCGCCAGCAGTGAGGAGGGGGCGGATACGCAGTATTTT.

The V and J genes are TRBV2 and TRBJ2-7, with 7 bases that match TRBD2. With 7 bases clipped from V and 3 bases from J, the junction kept 3 bases outside the gene matches. Germline CDR1 SNHLY, CDR2 FYNNEI. The CDR3 has 12 amino acids. CDR3 sequence: CASKGGYYEQYF. The CDR3 bases are TGTGCCAGCAAGGGAGGGTACTACGAGCAGTACTTC. Combining the CDR3 with reference TRBV2 and TRBJ2-7 gives the whole variable domain EPEVTQTPSHQVTQMGQEVILRCVPISNHLYFYWYRQILGQKVEFLVSFYNNEISEKSEIFDDQFSVERPDGSNFTLKIRSTKLEDSAMYFCASKGGYYEQYFGPGTRLTVT.

The chain uses TRBV7-9 and TRBJ2-1; no clear D gene. The CDR3 runs 13 residues. V shed 5 bases and J shed 7 bases, with 12 bases lying between them. From germline, CDR1 is SEHNR and CDR2 FQNEAQ (reference sequence). The CDR3 spells CASSQRQINEQFF. The CDR3 region has the DNA TGTGCCAGCAGCCAGAGACAAATTAATGAGCAGTTCTTC.

This clonotype appeared a few times. The chain joins TRBV4-1 to TRBJ1-1; perhaps TRBD1 as D (6 bases). Trimming left V 3 bases short and J 1 base short, with 12 bases between. Per the germline V gene, CDR1 is MGHRA and CDR2 is YSYEKL. This CDR3 is 15 amino acids long. The CDR3 DNA is TGCGCCAGCAGCCACCAACAGGGAGGGAACACTGAAGCTTTCTTT. Its translation is CASSHQQGGNTEAFF.

In this sample, this clonotype turned up many times. The chain couples TRBV15 to TRBJ2-1, with 10 bases matching TRBD2. V was pared by 6 bases and J by 0 bases, with 2 bases of the junction left unmatched. The length of the CDR3 is 15 residues. Per the germline V gene, CDR1 is LNHNV and CDR2 is YYDKDF (reference sequence). Here the CDR3 reads CATSPSGSSYNEQFF. The CDR3 nucleotides read TGTGCCACCAGTCCTAGCGGGAGCTCCTACAATGAGCAGTTCTTC.

V and J are TRBV7-2 and TRBJ2-1, with a possible D match to TRBD1 (7 bases). Germline values: CDR1 SGHTA, CDR2 FQGNSA. The germline V and J ends were trimmed by 5 bases and 8 bases, with 10 bases remaining between them. The length of the CDR3 is 12 residues. CDR3 nucleotides: TGTGCCAGCAGCCAGGGGGGTTATGAGCAGTTCTTC. The encoded protein is CASSQGGYEQFF.

The chain combines TRBV3-1 with TRBJ2-5; 9 positions agree with TRBD2. CDR1 is LGHDT, CDR2 YNNKEL, per germline (reference sequence). V shed 1 base and J 3 bases; nucleotides not matched to a gene: 6. CDR3 size: 16 residues. The CDR3 region has the DNA TGTGCCAGCAGCCAAGTAGCGGGGGTGAAAAAAGAGACCCAGTACTTC. Its protein is CASSQVAGVKKETQYF.

This clonotype was counted ten times or more. The chain joins TRBV7-2 to TRBJ2-5; D ambiguous. V was cut by 2 bases and J by 0 bases, with 10 bases left in between. Germline lookup yields CDR1 SGHTA and CDR2 FQGNSA. This CDR3 is built from 15 residues. The CDR3 is CASSLILGYQETQYF. In DNA, the CDR3 is TGTGCCAGCAGCTTAATTTTGGGGTACCAAGAGACCCAGTACTTC.

In this sample, this clonotype turned up many times. The chain uses TRBV9 and TRBJ2-1, with 9 bases matching TRBD1. CDR3 length: 14 amino acids. The J segment lost 9 bases and the V segment lost 4 bases, leaving 8 bases of the junction unmatched. Germline CDR1 is SGDLS and CDR2 is YYNGEE. The CDR3 nucleotides read TGTGCCAGCAGCCCCGGGACAGGGAATGTTGAGCAGTTCTTC. It is translated as CASSPGTGNVEQFF.

The CDR3 sequence is CASSPRDRDLGADTQYF. The CDR3 bases are TGTGCCAGCAGCCCTCGGGACCGGGACCTTGGGGCAGATACGCAGTATTTT. The rearrangement joins TRBV7-9 to TRBJ2-3, with D possibly called TRBD1 or TRBD2 (5 bases each). The CDR3 has 17 residues. Germline loops: CDR1 SEHNR, CDR2 FQNEAQ (reference sequence). The ends were cut back, 5 bases at V and 4 bases at J, with 22 bases in the middle.

This clonotype was detected only a few times. This rearrangement joins TRBV7-6 to TRBJ2-5; D possibly corresponds to TRBD1 (6 bases). V was trimmed by 1 base and J by 3 bases, leaving 12 bases between them. Germline values: CDR1 SGHVS, CDR2 FNYEAQ. This CDR3 has 15 amino acids. In DNA, the CDR3 is TGTGCCAGCAGCTTAGTCCCAGGGGTGGAAGAGACCCAGTACTTC. It encodes CASSLVPGVEETQYF.

This clonotype occurred a few times. The chain recombines TRBV7-8 with TRBJ1-4, with 7 bases fitting TRBD1. After removal of 5 bases from V and 3 bases from J, the junction contained 3 bases not matched to a gene. The germline V gene encodes CDR1 SGHVS and CDR2 FQNEAQ. The length of the CDR3 is 14 residues. CDR3 DNA: TGTGCCAGCAGCCCACAGGGGCCTAATGAAAAACTGTTTTTT. It yields the protein CASSPQGPNEKLFF.

In its sample, this clonotype was seen a few times. This chain connects TRBV29-1 to TRBJ2-1; a weak D match, TRBD1 (6 bases). The CDR3 runs to 15 residues. From germline, CDR1 is SQVTM and CDR2 ANQGSEA. Trimming shortened V by 1 base and J by 0 bases, and 10 bases separated the two germline ends. The CDR3 DNA reads as TGCAGCGTTGAAGGGGACACACTCTCCTACAATGAGCAGTTCTTC. It yields the protein CSVEGDTLSYNEQFF.